Sequencing of this T cell receptor beta chain was carried out in a study of shared clonotypes between healthy human individuals. Whole-study findings and limits: Memory subsets generally showed smaller estimated richness than naive subsets did.

Into CD45RA+ naive and CD45RA-negative memory subsets, the CD4+ cells were split. The count of this clone is one. The antigen is not known. Several immunoSEQ 96-well plates shared each subset's DNA, each plate a replicate. Sorted-subset replicate PCRs used 200 ng of genomic DNA. This amount corresponded to 33,000 or so T cell genomes. Repertoires were generated with immunoSEQ multiplex PCR, while TCRdb's copy carries only in-frame clones and drops some. The sample has 950,000 to 1,300,000 clones; about 75% are singletons. The material sequenced was memory CD4+ T cells sorted from blood. The subset is: CD45RA-negative fraction. This receptor was obtained from a man aged 18 to 30 in good health.

The CDR3: CASILGQGGSGYTF. The CDR3 region has the DNA TGTGCCAGCATCCTGGGACAGGGAGGAAGCGGCTACACCTTC. The genes are TRBV7-2 and TRBJ1-2, with TRBD1 matching 9 bases. V shed 7 bases, J shed 8 bases, and the junction held 11 bases outside the gene matches. Germline lookup yields CDR1 SGHTA and CDR2 FQGNSA. This CDR3 region has 14 residues. Full variable domain (rest looked up from reference TRBV7-2 and TRBJ1-2): GAGVSQSPSNKVTEKGKDVELRCDPISGHTALYWYRQSLGQGLEFLIYFQGNSAPDKSGLPSDRFSAERTGGSVSTLTIQRTQQEDSAVYLCASILGQGGSGYTFGSGTRLTVV.